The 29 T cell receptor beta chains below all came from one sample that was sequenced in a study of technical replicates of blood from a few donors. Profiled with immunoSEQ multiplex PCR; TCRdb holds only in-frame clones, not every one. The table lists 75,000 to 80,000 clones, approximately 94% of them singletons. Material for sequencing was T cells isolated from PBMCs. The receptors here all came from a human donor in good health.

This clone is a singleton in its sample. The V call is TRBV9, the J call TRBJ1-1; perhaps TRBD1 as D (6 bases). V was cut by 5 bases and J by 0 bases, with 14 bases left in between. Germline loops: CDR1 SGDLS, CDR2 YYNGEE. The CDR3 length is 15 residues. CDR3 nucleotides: TGTGCCAGCAGTAAAAGGGGGGGGATGAACACTGAAGCTTTCTTT. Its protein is CASSKRGGMNTEAFF.

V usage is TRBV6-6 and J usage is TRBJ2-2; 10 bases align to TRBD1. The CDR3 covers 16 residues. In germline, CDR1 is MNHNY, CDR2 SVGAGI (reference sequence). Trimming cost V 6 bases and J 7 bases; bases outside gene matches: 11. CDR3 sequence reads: CASSHGTGAASGELFF. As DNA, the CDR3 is TGTGCCAGCAGCCATGGGACAGGGGCAGCGAGCGGGGAGCTGTTTTTT.

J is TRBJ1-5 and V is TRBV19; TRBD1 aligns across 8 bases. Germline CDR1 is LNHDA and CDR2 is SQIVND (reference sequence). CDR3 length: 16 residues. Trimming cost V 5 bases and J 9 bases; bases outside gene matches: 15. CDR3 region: CASSPRTGIYRAPQHF. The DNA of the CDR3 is TGTGCCAGTAGTCCTAGGACAGGGATTTATCGAGCGCCCCAGCATTTT.

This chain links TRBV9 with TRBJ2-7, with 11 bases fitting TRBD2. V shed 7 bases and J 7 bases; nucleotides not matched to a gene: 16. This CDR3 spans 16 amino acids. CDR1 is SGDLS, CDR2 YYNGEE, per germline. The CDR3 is CASGQGTSGSGIEQYF. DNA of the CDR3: TGTGCCAGCGGGCAGGGAACTAGCGGGAGTGGGATAGAGCAGTACTTC.

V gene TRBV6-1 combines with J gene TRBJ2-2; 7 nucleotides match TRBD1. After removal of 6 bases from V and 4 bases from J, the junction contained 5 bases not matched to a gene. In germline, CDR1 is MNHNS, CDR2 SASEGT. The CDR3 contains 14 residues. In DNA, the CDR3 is TGTGCCAGCAGACTGGGACAGAGCACCGGGGAGCTGTTTTTT. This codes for CASRLGQSTGELFF.

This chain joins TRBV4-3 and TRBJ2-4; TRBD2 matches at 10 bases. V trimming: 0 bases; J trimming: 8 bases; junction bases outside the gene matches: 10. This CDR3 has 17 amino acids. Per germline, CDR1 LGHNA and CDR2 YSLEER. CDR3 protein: CASSQEWEREGPDIQYF. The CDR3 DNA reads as TGCGCCAGCAGCCAAGAATGGGAGCGGGAGGGCCCGGACATTCAGTACTTC.

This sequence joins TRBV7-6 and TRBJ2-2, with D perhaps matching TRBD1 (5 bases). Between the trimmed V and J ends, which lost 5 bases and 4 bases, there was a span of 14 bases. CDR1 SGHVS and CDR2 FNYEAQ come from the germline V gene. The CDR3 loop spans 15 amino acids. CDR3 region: CASSLNTGSTGELFF. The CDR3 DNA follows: TGTGCCAGCAGCCTTAATACAGGAAGCACCGGGGAGCTGTTTTTT.

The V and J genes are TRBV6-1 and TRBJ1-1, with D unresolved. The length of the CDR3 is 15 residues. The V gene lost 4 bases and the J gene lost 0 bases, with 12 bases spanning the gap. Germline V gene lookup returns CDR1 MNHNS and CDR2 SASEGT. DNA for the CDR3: TGTGCCAGCAGTGTCTACAGCAGCATGAACACTGAAGCTTTCTTT. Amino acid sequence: CASSVYSSMNTEAFF.

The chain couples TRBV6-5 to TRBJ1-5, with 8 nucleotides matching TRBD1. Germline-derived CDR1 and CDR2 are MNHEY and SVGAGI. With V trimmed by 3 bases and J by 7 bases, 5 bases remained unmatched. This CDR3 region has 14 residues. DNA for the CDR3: TGTGCCAGCAGTTATACAGGGGGAGGACAGCCCCAGCATTTT. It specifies CASSYTGGGQPQHF.

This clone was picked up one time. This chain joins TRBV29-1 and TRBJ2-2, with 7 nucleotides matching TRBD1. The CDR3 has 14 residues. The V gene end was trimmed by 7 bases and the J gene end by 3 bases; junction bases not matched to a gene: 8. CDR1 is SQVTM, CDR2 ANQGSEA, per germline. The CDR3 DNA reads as TGCAGCGCTACCGTCGGGACAGACACCGGGGAGCTGTTTTTT. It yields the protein CSATVGTDTGELFF.

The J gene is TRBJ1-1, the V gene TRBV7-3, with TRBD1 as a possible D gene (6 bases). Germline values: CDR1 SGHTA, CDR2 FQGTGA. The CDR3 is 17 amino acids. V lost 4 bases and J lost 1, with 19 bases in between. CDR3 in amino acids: CASSSAPKQGRNTEAFF. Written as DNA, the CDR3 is TGTGCCAGCAGCTCCGCCCCTAAACAGGGAAGGAACACTGAAGCTTTCTTT.

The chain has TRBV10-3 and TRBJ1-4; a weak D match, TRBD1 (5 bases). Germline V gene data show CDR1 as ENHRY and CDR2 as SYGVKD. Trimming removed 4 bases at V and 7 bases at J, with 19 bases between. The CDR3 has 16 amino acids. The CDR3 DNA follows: TGTGCCATCAGTGCCGATAGGGGACTAAACGGTGAAAAACTGTTTTTT. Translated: CAISADRGLNGEKLFF.

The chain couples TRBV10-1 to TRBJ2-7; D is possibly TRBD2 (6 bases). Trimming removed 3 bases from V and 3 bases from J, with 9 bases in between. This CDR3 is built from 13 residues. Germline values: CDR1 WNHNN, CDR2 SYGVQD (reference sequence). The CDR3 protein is CASSESEGYEQYF. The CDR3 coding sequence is TGCGCCAGCAGTGAATCGGAGGGCTACGAGCAGTACTTC.

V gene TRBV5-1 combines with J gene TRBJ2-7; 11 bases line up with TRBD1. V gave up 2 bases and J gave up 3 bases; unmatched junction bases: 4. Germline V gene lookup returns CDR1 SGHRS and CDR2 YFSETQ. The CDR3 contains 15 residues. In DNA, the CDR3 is TGCGCCAGCAGCTTCCGGGACAGGGGGATCTACGAGCAGTACTTC. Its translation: CASSFRDRGIYEQYF.

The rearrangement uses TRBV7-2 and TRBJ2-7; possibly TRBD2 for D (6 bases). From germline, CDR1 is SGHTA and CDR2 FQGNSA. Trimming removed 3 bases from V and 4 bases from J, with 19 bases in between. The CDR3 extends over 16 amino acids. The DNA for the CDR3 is TGTGCCAGCAGCTTTACCCCGGGAGCGGGCGGGTACGAGCAGTACTTC. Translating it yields CASSFTPGAGGYEQYF. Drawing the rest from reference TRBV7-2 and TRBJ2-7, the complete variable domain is GAGVSQSPSNKVTEKGKDVELRCDPISGHTALYWYRQSLGQGLEFLIYFQGNSAPDKSGLPSDRFSAERTGGSVSTLTIQRTQQEDSAVYLCASSFTPGAGGYEQYFGPGTRLTVT.

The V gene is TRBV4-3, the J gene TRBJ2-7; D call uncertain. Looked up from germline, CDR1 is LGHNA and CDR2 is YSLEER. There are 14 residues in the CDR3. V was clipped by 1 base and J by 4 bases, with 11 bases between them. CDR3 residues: CASSQGSRGYEQYF. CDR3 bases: TGCGCCAGCAGCCAAGGGAGCCGTGGGTACGAGCAGTACTTC.

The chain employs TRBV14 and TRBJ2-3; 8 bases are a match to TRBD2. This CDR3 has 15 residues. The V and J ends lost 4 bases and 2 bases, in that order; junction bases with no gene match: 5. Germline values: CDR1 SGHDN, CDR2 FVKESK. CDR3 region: CASSLAGGNTDTQYF. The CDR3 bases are TGTGCCAGCAGCCTGGCGGGAGGCAACACAGATACGCAGTATTTT. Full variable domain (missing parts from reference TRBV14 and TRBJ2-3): EAGVTQFPSHSVIEKGQTVTLRCDPISGHDNLYWYRRVMGKEIKFLLHFVKESKQDESGMPNNRFLAERTGGTYSTLKVQPAELEDSGVYFCASSLAGGNTDTQYFGPGTRLTVL.

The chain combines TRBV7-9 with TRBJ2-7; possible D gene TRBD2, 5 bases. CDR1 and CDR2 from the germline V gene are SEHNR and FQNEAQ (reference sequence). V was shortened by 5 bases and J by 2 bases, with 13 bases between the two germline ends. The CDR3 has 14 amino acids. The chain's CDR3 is CASSPNRGTYEQYF. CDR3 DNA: TGTGCCAGCAGCCCCAACCGAGGGACCTACGAGCAGTACTTC.

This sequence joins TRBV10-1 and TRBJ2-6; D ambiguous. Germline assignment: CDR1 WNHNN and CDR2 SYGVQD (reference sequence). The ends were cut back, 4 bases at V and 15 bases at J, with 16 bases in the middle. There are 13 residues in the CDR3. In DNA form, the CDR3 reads TGCGCCAGCAGTGCCGAGTCCGACACGTCCCTGACTTTC. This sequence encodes CASSAESDTSLTF.

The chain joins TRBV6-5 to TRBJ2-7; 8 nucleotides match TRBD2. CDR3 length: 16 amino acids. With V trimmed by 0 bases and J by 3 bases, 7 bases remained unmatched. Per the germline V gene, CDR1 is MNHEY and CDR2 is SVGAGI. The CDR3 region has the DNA TGTGCCAGCAGTTACTCGCCCAGCGGGAGATTCTACGAGCAGTACTTC. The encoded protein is CASSYSPSGRFYEQYF.

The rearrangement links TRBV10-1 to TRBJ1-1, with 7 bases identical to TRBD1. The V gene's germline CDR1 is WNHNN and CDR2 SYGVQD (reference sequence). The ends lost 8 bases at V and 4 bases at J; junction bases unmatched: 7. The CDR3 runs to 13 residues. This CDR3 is CASRRTGSTEAFF. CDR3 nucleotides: TGCGCCAGCCGAAGGACAGGAAGCACTGAAGCTTTCTTT.

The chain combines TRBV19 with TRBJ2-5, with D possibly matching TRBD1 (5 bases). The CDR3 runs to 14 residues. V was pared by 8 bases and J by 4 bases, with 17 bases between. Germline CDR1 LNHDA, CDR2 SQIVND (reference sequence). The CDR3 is CASSARVEAETQYF. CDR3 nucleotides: TGTGCCAGTTCAGCCAGGGTAGAGGCAGAGACCCAGTACTTC.

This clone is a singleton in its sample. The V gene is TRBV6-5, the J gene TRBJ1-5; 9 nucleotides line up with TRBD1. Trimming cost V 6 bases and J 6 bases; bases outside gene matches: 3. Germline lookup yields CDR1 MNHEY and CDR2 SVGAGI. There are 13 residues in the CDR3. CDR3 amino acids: CASSGDRAQPQHF. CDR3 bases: TGTGCCAGCAGCGGGGACAGGGCTCAGCCCCAGCATTTT.

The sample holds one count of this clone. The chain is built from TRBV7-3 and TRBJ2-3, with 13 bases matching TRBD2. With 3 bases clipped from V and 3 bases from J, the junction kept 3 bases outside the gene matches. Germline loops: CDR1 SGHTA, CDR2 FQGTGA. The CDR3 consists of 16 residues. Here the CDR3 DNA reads TGTGCCAGCAGCTTGGGACTAGCGGGAAGTACAGATACGCAGTATTTT. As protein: CASSLGLAGSTDTQYF.

CDR3 sequence (DNA): TGTGCCAGCAGCCCTACAGGGCTTCGAGGCTACACCTTC. The encoded protein is CASSPTGLRGYTF. The J gene is TRBJ1-2, the V gene TRBV5-4; tentative D call: TRBD1 (6 bases). This CDR3 spans 13 amino acids. With 4 bases removed from V and 8 bases from J, the gap between germline ends came to 15 bases. Germline CDR1 reads SGHNT; CDR2 reads YYREEE (reference sequence).

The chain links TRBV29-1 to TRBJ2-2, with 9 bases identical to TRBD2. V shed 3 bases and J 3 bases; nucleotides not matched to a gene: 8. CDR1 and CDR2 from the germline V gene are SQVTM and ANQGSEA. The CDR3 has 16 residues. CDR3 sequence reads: CSVESEREADTGELFF. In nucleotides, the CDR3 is TGCAGCGTTGAGAGTGAGCGGGAGGCCGACACCGGGGAGCTGTTTTTT.

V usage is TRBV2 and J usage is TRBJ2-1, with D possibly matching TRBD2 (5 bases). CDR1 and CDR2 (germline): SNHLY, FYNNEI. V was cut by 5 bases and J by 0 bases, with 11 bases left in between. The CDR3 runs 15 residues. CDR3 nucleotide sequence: TGTGCCAGCAGTCAACTAGTGAGCTCCTACAATGAGCAGTTCTTC. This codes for CASSQLVSSYNEQFF.

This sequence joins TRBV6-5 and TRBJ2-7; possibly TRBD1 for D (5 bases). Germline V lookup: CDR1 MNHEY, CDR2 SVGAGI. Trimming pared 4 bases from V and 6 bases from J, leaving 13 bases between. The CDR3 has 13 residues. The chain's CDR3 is CASSLGEISEQYF. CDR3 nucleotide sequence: TGTGCCAGCAGTTTAGGGGAAATAAGCGAGCAGTACTTC.

CDR3 protein: CASSTDRGVQETQYF. The CDR3 bases are TGTGCCAGCAGTACGGACAGGGGAGTCCAAGAGACCCAGTACTTC. The V gene is TRBV27, the J gene TRBJ2-5; 9 nucleotides align to TRBD1. CDR1 and CDR2 (germline): MNHEY, SMNVEV (reference sequence). There are 15 residues in the CDR3. V gave up 5 bases and J gave up 1 base; unmatched junction bases: 5.